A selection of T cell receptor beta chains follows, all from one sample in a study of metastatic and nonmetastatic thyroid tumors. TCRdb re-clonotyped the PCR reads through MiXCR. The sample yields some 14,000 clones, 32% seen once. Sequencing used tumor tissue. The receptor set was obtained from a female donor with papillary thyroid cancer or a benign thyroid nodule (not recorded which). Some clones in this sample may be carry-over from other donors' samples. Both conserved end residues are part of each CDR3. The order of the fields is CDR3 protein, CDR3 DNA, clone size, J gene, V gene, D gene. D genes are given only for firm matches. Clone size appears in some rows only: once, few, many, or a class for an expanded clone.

CASSSGTGDYNEQFF | TGTGCCAGCAGTTCCGGGACAGGGGACTACAATGAGCAGTTCTTC | NA | TRBJ2-1 | TRBV6-4 | TRBD1
CASSYQSGTGDEQYF | TGTGCCAGCAGCTACCAATCCGGGACAGGGGACGAGCAGTACTTC | few | TRBJ2-7 | TRBV2 | TRBD1
CASSLGGYNEQFF | TGCGCCAGCAGCTTAGGGGGGTACAATGAGCAGTTCTTC | NA | TRBJ2-1 | TRBV5-1 | NA
CASSRIPDSLPGNTIYF | TGTGCCAGCAGTCGCATTCCCGACAGCCTCCCTGGAAACACCATATATTTT | many | TRBJ1-3 | TRBV3-1 | NA
CASSRQGLAGGSTDTQYF | TGTGCCAGCAGCCGCCAGGGACTAGCGGGAGGAAGCACAGATACGCAGTATTTT | many | TRBJ2-3 | TRBV6-5 | TRBD2
CATLPQRLAGTQYF | TGTGCCACCTTGCCACAACGACTAGCCGGTACGCAGTATTTT | many | TRBJ2-3 | TRBV6-2/TRBV6-3 | TRBD2
CASSHTGLASYEQYF | TGTGCCAGCAGCCATACCGGACTAGCTTCTTACGAGCAGTACTTC | NA | TRBJ2-7 | TRBV14 | TRBD2
CASSPGLGGPGELFF | TGTGCCAGCAGCCCGGGACTAGGTGGACCTGGGGAGCTGTTTTTT | many | TRBJ2-2 | TRBV7-6 | TRBD2
CASSARSGAYNEQFF | TGTGCCAGCAGTGCCCGGAGCGGAGCCTACAATGAGCAGTTCTTC | few | TRBJ2-1 | TRBV2 | NA
CASSQRGRDSNQPQHF | TGTGCCAGCAGCCAACGAGGCAGGGATAGCAATCAGCCCCAGCATTTT | NA | TRBJ1-5 | TRBV11-3 | NA
CASSPGRTSGNNEQFF | TGTGCCAGCAGCCCAGGTAGGACTAGCGGCAACAATGAGCAGTTCTTC | NA | TRBJ2-1 | TRBV9 | TRBD2